This T cell receptor (beta chain) was recorded in a study of Graves' ophthalmopathy and Graves' hyperthyroidism. Study-level points and caveats: Thyroid clonotypes that were expanded above 0.001 frequency mostly also appeared in blood.

Comment on this clonotype: What it binds is unknown. A read error may be the cause here, since a much bigger clone is one base away.

Among the exclusions were patients with other autoimmune diseases, uncontrolled infections, pregnancy or lactation. Clinical symptoms, serum thyroxine, TRAb, thyroid ultrasound and orbital computed tomography determined diagnosis. CDR3 length: 14 residues. Germline CDR1 SGDLS, CDR2 YYNGEE. Amplification from RNA transcripts yielded the TCR beta CDR3 regions. RT-PCR was first run with HTBI primers, then multiplex PCR in a second round. TCRdb recomputed calls from the multiplex PCR reads with MiXCR, one row per CDR3 protein. This table has around 520,000 distinct CDR3 sequences, approximately 35% appearing once.

The chain employs TRBV9 and TRBJ1-1, with D possibly TRBD1 on 5 matching bases. The sequenced sample consisted of peripheral blood or thyroid tissue (not recorded which). The sequence derives from an adult man with Graves' hyperthyroidism. CDR3 coding DNA: TGTGCCAGCAGCCGTGGGGAGGGGTACACTGGAGCTTTCTTT. It is translated as CASSRGEGYTGAFF.